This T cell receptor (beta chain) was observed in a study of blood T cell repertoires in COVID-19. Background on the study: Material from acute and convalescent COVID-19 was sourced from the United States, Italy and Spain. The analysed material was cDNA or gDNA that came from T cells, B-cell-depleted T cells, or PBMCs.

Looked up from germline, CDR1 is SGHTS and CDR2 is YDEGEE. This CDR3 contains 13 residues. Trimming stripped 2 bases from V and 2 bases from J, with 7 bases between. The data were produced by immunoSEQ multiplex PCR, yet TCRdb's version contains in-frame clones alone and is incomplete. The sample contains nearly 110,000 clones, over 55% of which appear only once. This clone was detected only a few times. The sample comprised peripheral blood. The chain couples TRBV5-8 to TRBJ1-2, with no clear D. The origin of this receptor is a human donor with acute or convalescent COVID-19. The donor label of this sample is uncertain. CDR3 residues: CASSFGSNYGYTF. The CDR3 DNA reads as TGTGCCAGCAGCTTCGGGTCGAACTATGGCTACACCTTC.